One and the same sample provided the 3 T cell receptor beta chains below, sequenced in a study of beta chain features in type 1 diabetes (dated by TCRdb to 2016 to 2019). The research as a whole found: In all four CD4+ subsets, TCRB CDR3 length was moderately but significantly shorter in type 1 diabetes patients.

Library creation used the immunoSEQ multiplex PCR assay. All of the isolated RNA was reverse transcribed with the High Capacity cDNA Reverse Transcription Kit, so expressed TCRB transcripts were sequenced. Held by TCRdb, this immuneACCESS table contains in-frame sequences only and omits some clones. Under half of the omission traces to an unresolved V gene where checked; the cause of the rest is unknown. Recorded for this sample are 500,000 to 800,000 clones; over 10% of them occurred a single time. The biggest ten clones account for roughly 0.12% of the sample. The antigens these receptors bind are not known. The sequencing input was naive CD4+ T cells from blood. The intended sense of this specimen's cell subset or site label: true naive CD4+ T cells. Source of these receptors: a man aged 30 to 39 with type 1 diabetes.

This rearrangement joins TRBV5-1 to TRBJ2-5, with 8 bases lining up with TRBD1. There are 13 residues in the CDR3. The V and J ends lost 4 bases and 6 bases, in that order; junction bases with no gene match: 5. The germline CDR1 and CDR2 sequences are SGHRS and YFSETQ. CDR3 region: CASSPGGGKTQYF. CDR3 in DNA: TGCGCCAGCAGCCCAGGGGGCGGGAAGACCCAGTACTTC.

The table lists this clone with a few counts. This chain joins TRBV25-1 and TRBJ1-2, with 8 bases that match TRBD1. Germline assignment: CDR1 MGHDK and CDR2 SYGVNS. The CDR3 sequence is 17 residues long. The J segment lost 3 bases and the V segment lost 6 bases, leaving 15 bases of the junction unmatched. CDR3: CASSLTPGQGDDYGYTF. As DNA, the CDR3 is TGTGCCAGCAGCCTCACGCCCGGACAGGGCGACGACTATGGCTACACCTTC.

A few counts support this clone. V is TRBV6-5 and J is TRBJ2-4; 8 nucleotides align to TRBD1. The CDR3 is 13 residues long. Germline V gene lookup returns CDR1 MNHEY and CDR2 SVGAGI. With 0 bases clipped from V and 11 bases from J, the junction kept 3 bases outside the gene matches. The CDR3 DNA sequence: TGTGCCAGCAGTTACTCTGACAGGGGTTTTCAGTACTTC. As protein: CASSYSDRGFQYF.